The 25 T cell receptor beta chains below all came from one sample that was sequenced in a study of blood T cell repertoires in COVID-19. Sequenced by immunoSEQ multiplex PCR; TCRdb stores in-frame clones only, minus some. The repertoire holds nearly 350,000 clones, with 87% as singletons. Sequencing was done on a sample of peripheral blood. These receptors originate from a woman in her forties or fifties with COVID-19, enrolled during active disease.

The CDR3: CASSPLVPDNYGYTF. CDR3 in DNA: TGTGCCAGCTCACCACTTGTTCCAGATAACTATGGCTACACCTTC. The V gene is TRBV18, the J gene TRBJ1-2; D is undetermined. The germline V gene has CDR1 KGHSH and CDR2 LQKENI. The CDR3 totals 15 residues. Deletions cut 1 base from V and 1 base from J, with 10 bases between. Looking up the rest from reference TRBV18 and TRBJ1-2 gives the full variable domain: NAGVMQNPRHLVRRRGQEARLRCSPMKGHSHVYWYRQLPEEGLKFMVYLQKENIIDESGMPKERFSAEFPKEGPSILRIQQVVRGDSAAYFCASSPLVPDNYGYTFGSGTRLTVV.

CDR3 region: CASSYNTPGFGQETQYF. As DNA, the CDR3 is TGTGCCAGCAGTTACAACACCCCAGGGTTTGGCCAAGAGACCCAGTACTTC. This chain joins TRBV6-2 or TRBV6-3 and TRBJ2-5, with a tentative D call TRBD1 (5 bases). CDR1 is MNHEY, CDR2 SVGEGT, per germline. This CDR3 is built from 17 residues. Trimming left V 2 bases short and J 1 base short, with 17 bases between.

This chain connects TRBV4-1 to TRBJ2-5; 10 nucleotides agree with TRBD2. Germline values: CDR1 MGHRA, CDR2 YSYEKL. The CDR3 has 19 residues. V shed 0 bases and J 0 bases; nucleotides not matched to a gene: 10. This chain's CDR3 is CASSQDGSSGSSYQETQYF. The CDR3 nucleotides are TGCGCCAGCAGCCAAGATGGTTCTAGCGGGAGCTCGTACCAAGAGACCCAGTACTTC.

This clone has a count of ten or more. This chain uses TRBV2 with TRBJ2-1; 9 nucleotides line up with TRBD1. V trimming: 7 bases; J trimming: 7 bases; junction bases outside the gene matches: 8. CDR1 SNHLY and CDR2 FYNNEI come from the germline V gene. This CDR3 region has 14 residues. The CDR3 DNA reads TGTGCCAGCAAGGGACAGGGTAGAGGGAATGAGCAGTTCTTC. Protein: CASKGQGRGNEQFF.

This clone was recorded once. The chain employs TRBV6-5 and TRBJ2-2, with TRBD1 identical over 7 bases. This CDR3 has 16 amino acids. J lost 4 bases, V lost 3 bases, and 8 bases had no gene match. Germline values: CDR1 MNHEY, CDR2 SVGAGI. This chain's CDR3 is CASSYNTGASTGELFF. The CDR3 region has the DNA TGTGCCAGCAGTTATAACACAGGGGCGAGCACCGGGGAGCTGTTTTTT.

This clone was found a few times. V and J are TRBV6-2 or TRBV6-3 and TRBJ2-1; 7 nucleotides match TRBD1. CDR3 length: 14 amino acids. Germline CDR1 is MNHEY and CDR2 is SVGEGT. V shed 4 bases and J 0 bases; nucleotides not matched to a gene: 0. CDR3 bases: TGTGCCAGCAGTTGGGACAGCTCCTACAATGAGCAGTTCTTC. Translating it yields CASSWDSSYNEQFF.

V usage is TRBV10-1 and J usage is TRBJ2-1; TRBD1 might be the D (6 bases). Looked up from germline, CDR1 is WNHNN and CDR2 is SYGVQD (reference sequence). V was cut by 8 bases and J by 4 bases, with 15 bases left in between. The CDR3 spans 14 residues. The CDR3 DNA follows: TGCGCCAGCGGGACCGGGACACTTTACAATGAGCAGTTCTTC. It encodes CASGTGTLYNEQFF.

The chain couples TRBV19 to TRBJ2-7; 11 positions agree with TRBD2. The V and J ends lost 5 bases and 3 bases, in that order; junction bases with no gene match: 6. This CDR3 comprises 15 residues. Germline loops: CDR1 LNHDA, CDR2 SQIVND (reference sequence). DNA for the CDR3: TGTGCCAGTAGTTGGGGACTAGCGGACCACTACGAGCAGTACTTC. Translating it yields CASSWGLADHYEQYF.

The chain carries TRBV5-1 and TRBJ1-4, with 8 bases matching TRBD1. This CDR3 comprises 14 residues. J lost 5 bases, V lost 2 bases, and 2 bases had no gene match. CDR1 is SGHRS and CDR2 is YFSETQ in the germline V gene. The CDR3 sequence: CASSFQGANEKLFF. The CDR3 region has the DNA TGCGCCAGCAGCTTTCAGGGGGCGAATGAAAAACTGTTTTTT.

The chain has TRBV5-6 and TRBJ1-2; D not resolved. Germline CDR1 SGHDT, CDR2 YYEEEE. Trimming took off 3 bases at V and 8 bases at J, with 11 bases between the two ends. The CDR3 has 12 amino acids. The CDR3 is CASSSSGVGYTF. In nucleotides, the CDR3 is TGTGCCAGCAGCTCTTCAGGTGTGGGCTACACCTTC.

The sample holds one count of this clone. The V call is TRBV5-1, the J call TRBJ1-1, with D possibly being TRBD1 (5 bases). The CDR3 contains 14 residues. V was shortened by 5 bases and J by 1 base, with 12 bases between the two germline ends. CDR1 and CDR2 from the germline V gene are SGHRS and YFSETQ. The CDR3 DNA follows: TGCGCCAGCAGGACGGACACGAGGAACACTGAAGCTTTCTTT. Amino acids: CASRTDTRNTEAFF. Supplemented by reference TRBV5-1 and TRBJ1-1, the full variable domain reads KAGVTQTPRYLIKTRGQQVTLSCSPISGHRSVSWYQQTPGQGLQFLFEYFSETQRNKGNFPGRFSGRQFSNSRSEMNVSTLELGDSALYLCASRTDTRNTEAFFGQGTRLTVV.

This sequence joins TRBV19 and TRBJ1-2, with 9 bases lining up with TRBD1. The CDR3 runs to 18 residues. Germline trimming cut 1 base from V and 5 bases from J; bases unmatched to any gene: 14. Germline-derived CDR1 and CDR2 are LNHDA and SQIVND (reference sequence). The CDR3 loop reads CASSIASTGTGRGYGYTF. The CDR3 DNA sequence: TGTGCCAGTAGTATAGCCAGCACCGGGACAGGGCGTGGGTATGGCTACACCTTC.

The chain has TRBV5-4 and TRBJ1-3; TRBD1 matches 7 bases. Germline CDR1 SGHNT, CDR2 YYREEE (reference sequence). The CDR3 consists of 16 residues. Trimming removed 4 bases from V and 2 bases from J; junction bases left unmatched: 9. The CDR3 sequence: CASSVYRGGPGNTIYF. CDR3 coding DNA: TGTGCCAGCAGCGTGTACAGGGGTGGTCCTGGAAACACCATATATTTT.

The rearrangement joins TRBV9 to TRBJ2-7, with a tentative D call TRBD1 (5 bases). The CDR3 totals 14 residues. Trimming took off 1 base at V and 2 bases at J, with 10 bases between the two ends. CDR1 is SGDLS and CDR2 is YYNGEE in the germline V gene. As DNA, the CDR3 is TGTGCCAGCAGCGTATCTCAGGGTCCCTACGAGCAGTACTTC. Translated: CASSVSQGPYEQYF.

This chain uses TRBV30 with TRBJ2-7; perhaps TRBD2 as D (6 bases). CDR1 and CDR2 (germline): GTSNPN, SVGIG (reference sequence). V dropped 1 base and J dropped 2 bases, with 15 bases sitting between them. The CDR3 is 15 residues long. CDR3 nucleotide sequence: TGTGCCTGGAGTGCCTCAGGGCGGGATCCCTACGAGCAGTACTTC. It encodes CAWSASGRDPYEQYF.

V and J are TRBV5-1 and TRBJ2-7; maybe TRBD1 (6 bases). V was pared by 2 bases and J by 2 bases, with 11 bases between. The CDR3 has 14 amino acids. CDR1 is SGHRS, CDR2 YFSETQ, per germline. CDR3 nucleotides: TGCGCCAGCAGCTTCAGGGGAGCAACCTACGAGCAGTACTTC. As protein: CASSFRGATYEQYF.

V and J are TRBV5-4 and TRBJ1-1, with D possibly matching TRBD1 (5 bases). Germline CDR1 reads SGHNT; CDR2 reads YYREEE (reference sequence). V dropped 3 bases and J dropped 0 bases, with 12 bases sitting between them. The CDR3 is 15 amino acids. CDR3 protein: CASSSPARVNTEAFF. CDR3 DNA: TGTGCCAGCAGCTCCCCGGCCAGGGTGAACACTGAAGCTTTCTTT.

The chain uses TRBV6-2 or TRBV6-3 and TRBJ2-7, with 12 bases identical to TRBD2. The V segment lost 6 bases and the J segment 3 bases; nucleotides outside the gene matches: 3. The germline V gene encodes CDR1 MNHEY and CDR2 SVGEGT. The CDR3 covers 14 residues. The CDR3: CASSRTSGIYEQYF. The CDR3 nucleotides are TGTGCCAGCAGCCGGACTAGCGGGATCTACGAGCAGTACTTC.

This chain joins TRBV18 and TRBJ1-4; 8 bases are shared with TRBD1. The V and J ends lost 3 bases and 2 bases, in that order; junction bases with no gene match: 5. Germline loops: CDR1 KGHSH, CDR2 LQKENI. The CDR3 consists of 16 residues. The CDR3 sequence is CASSPQGAKTNEKLFF. CDR3 sequence (DNA): TGTGCCAGCTCACCTCAGGGGGCTAAGACTAATGAAAAACTGTTTTTT.

The chain employs TRBV19 and TRBJ2-1, with TRBD2 as a possible D gene (5 bases). The V and J ends lost 6 bases and 14 bases respectively, with 23 bases between them. CDR3 length: 14 amino acids. Germline assignment: CDR1 LNHDA and CDR2 SQIVND (reference sequence). The CDR3 region has the DNA TGTGCCAGTAGCACCGGAGTAACGGGAACGAAGGAGTTCTTC. This gives the protein CASSTGVTGTKEFF.

This sequence joins TRBV6-2 or TRBV6-3 and TRBJ1-1; 7 bases fit TRBD1. CDR3 size: 15 residues. V dropped 3 bases and J dropped 4; count of bases not matched to a gene: 8. Looked up from germline, CDR1 is MNHEY and CDR2 is SVGEGT. CDR3 DNA: TGTGCCAGCAGTTATATGCAGGGGGGTGGCACTGAAGCTTTCTTT. Amino acids: CASSYMQGGGTEAFF.

Here the CDR3 reads CAYGLAGGDPFF. For the CDR3, the DNA is TGTGCCTATGGACTAGCGGGGGGGGATCCGTTCTTC. The chain has TRBV30 and TRBJ2-1, with 15 bases that match TRBD2. The CDR3 is 12 amino acids. Per the germline V gene, CDR1 is GTSNPN and CDR2 is SVGIG (reference sequence). The J segment lost 15 bases and the V segment lost 7 bases, leaving 7 bases of the junction unmatched.

The chain links TRBV11-3 to TRBJ2-5, with TRBD1 identical over 8 bases. The trim removed 6 bases at V and 1 base at J, leaving 4 bases unmatched. CDR1 SGHNT and CDR2 YENEEA come from the germline V gene. The CDR3 length is 14 residues. The CDR3 DNA reads TGTGCCAGCAGACCAGGACAGGGCCAAGAGACCCAGTACTTC. This translates into CASRPGQGQETQYF.

The chain uses TRBV18 and TRBJ2-2, with TRBD2 identical over 8 bases. Per the germline V gene, CDR1 is KGHSH and CDR2 is LQKENI. After removal of 4 bases from V and 3 bases from J, the junction contained 4 bases not matched to a gene. The CDR3 runs to 15 residues. CDR3 sequence reads: CASSLTAGDTGELFF. The CDR3 region has the DNA TGTGCCAGCTCACTTACAGCGGGGGACACCGGGGAGCTGTTTTTT. The full variable domain, in which reference TRBV18 and TRBJ2-2 provide the parts outside the CDR3, is NAGVMQNPRHLVRRRGQEARLRCSPMKGHSHVYWYRQLPEEGLKFMVYLQKENIIDESGMPKERFSAEFPKEGPSILRIQQVVRGDSAAYFCASSLTAGDTGELFFGEGSRLTVL.

As regards this clone: The identical CDR3 is also encoded by other nucleotide sequences in the sample. The chain links TRBV21-1 to TRBJ2-7; TRBD1, as called in the table, went unchecked against the DNA. TRBV21-1 is a documented pseudogene. This CDR3 has 16 amino acids. CDR3 sequence reads: CASSPRAEGAPYEQYF. The CDR3 DNA sequence: TGTGCCAGCAGCCCCCGGGCAGAGGGGGCGCCCTACGAGCAGTACTTT.